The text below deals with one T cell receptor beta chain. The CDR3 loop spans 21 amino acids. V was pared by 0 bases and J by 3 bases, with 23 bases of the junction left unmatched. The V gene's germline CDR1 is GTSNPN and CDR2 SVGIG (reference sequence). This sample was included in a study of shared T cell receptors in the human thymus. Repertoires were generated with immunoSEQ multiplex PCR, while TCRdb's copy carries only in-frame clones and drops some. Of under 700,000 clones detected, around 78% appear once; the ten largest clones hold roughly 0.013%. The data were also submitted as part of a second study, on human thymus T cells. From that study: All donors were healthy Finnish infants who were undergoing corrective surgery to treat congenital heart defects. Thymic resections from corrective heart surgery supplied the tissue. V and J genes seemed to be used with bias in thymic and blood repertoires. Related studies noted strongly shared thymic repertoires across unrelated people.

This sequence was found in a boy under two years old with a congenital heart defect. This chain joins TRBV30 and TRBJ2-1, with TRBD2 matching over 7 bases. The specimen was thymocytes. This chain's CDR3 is CAWSVREERGGSERGYNEQFF. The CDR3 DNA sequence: TGTGCCTGGAGTGTACGGGAGGAAAGGGGAGGGAGTGAGAGGGGCTACAATGAGCAGTTCTTC.